This T cell receptor beta chain was observed in a study of tumor and adjacent non-tumor tissue in lung cancer. Overall study context: Aged about 31 to 85 years, patients included roughly 10 men and a handful of women with stage I to III disease. Each sample yielded approximately 4.2 million productive TCRbeta reads on average. Study-wide findings and caveats: Significantly higher TCR diversity was found in tumor than normal lung.

This sample's RNA came from whole unsorted tissue. Three rounds of nested PCR, following a modified ARM-PCR protocol, produced the TCRbeta library. MiXCR was run by TCRdb on the multiplex PCR reads, yielding one entry per CDR3 protein. Counted here are about 75,000 distinct CDR3 sequences, roughly 73% occurring once; the ten biggest clones make up 9.5% to 15%. The germline gives CDR1 ENHRY, CDR2 SYGVKD. V trimming: 4 bases; J trimming: 7 bases; junction bases outside the gene matches: 9. The CDR3 length is 15 residues. There are many counts of this clonotype. Antigen unknown. The sample comprised lung tumor tissue. The V gene is TRBV10-3, the J gene TRBJ1-5; 8 bases align to TRBD1. The receptor was isolated from a woman in her forties or fifties with non-small cell lung cancer. The CDR3 is CAISGGQGAGQPQHF. The CDR3 DNA is TGTGCCATCAGTGGAGGTCAGGGGGCTGGGCAGCCCCAGCATTTT.